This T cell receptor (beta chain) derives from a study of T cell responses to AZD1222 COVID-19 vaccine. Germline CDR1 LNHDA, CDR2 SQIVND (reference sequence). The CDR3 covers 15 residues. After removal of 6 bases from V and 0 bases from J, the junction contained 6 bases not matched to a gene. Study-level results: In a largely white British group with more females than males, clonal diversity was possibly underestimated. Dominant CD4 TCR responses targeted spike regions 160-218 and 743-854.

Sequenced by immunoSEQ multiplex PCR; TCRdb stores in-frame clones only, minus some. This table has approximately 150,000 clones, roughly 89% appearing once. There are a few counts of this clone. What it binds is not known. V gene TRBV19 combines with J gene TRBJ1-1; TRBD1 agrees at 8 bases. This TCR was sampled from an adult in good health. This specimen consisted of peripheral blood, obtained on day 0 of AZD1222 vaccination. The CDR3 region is CASSLDRGMNTEAFF. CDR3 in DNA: TGTGCCAGTAGCCTTGACAGGGGCATGAACACTGAAGCTTTCTTT.